One and the same sample provided the 32 T cell receptor beta chains below, sequenced in a study of CD8 T cells in ankylosing spondylitis. TCRdb recomputed calls from the 5' RACE reads with MiXCR, one row per CDR3 protein. The sample lists more than 20,000 distinct CDR3 sequences, over 10% seen once, with 30% to 35% in the top ten. Sequencing was done on a sample of blood. These receptors originate from a male donor with ankylosing spondylitis or in good health (not recorded which).

The sample holds a few counts of this clonotype. The V gene is TRBV28, the J gene TRBJ1-1; D is ambiguous. With 4 bases removed from V and 1 base from J, the gap between germline ends came to 16 bases. From germline, CDR1 is MDHEN and CDR2 SYDVKM. CDR3 size: 16 residues. The CDR3 spells CASSSSRLVTNTEAFF. Here the CDR3 DNA reads TGTGCCAGCAGTTCGTCCCGTTTAGTTACGAACACTGAAGCTTTCTTT. Based on the CDR3 plus reference TRBV28 and TRBJ1-1, the full variable domain is DVKVTQSSRYLVKRTGEKVFLECVQDMDHENMFWYRQDPGLGLRLIYFSYDVKMKEKGDIPEGYSVSREKKERFSLILESASTNQTSMYLCASSSSRLVTNTEAFFGQGTRLTVV.

This clonotype occurred many times. The J gene is TRBJ2-7, the V gene TRBV21-1. TRBV21-1 is deemed a pseudogene. The length of the CDR3 is 13 residues. The CDR3 sequence: CASSKESLYEQYV. In nucleotides, the CDR3 is TGTGCCAGCAGCAAAGAATCGCTCTACGAGCAGTACGTC.

The chain couples TRBV29-1 to TRBJ1-1, with a possible D match to TRBD1 (6 bases). Trimming took off 3 bases at V and 1 base at J, with 15 bases between the two ends. Germline V CDR1 and CDR2: SQVTM, ANQGSEA. This CDR3 comprises 15 residues. CDR3 protein: CSVDTRGGPNTEAFF. CDR3 bases: TGCAGCGTTGACACCCGGGGGGGGCCGAACACTGAAGCTTTCTTT.

The V and J genes are TRBV7-6 and TRBJ2-7; TRBD1 might be the D (5 bases). V lost 5 bases to trimming and J lost 5 bases, with 13 bases between them. The CDR3 is 13 amino acids. Germline V lookup: CDR1 SGHVS, CDR2 FNYEAQ. The CDR3, as DNA: TGTGCCAGCAGCCTAATCTGGGGCGACGAGCAGTACTTC. This sequence encodes CASSLIWGDEQYF.

This clonotype was seen at least ten times. V is TRBV5-1 and J is TRBJ1-3; the D gene is possibly TRBD1 (5 bases). V lost 0 bases, J lost 4 bases, and 8 bases lay in between. This CDR3 comprises 14 residues. Germline V CDR1 and CDR2: SGHRS, YFSETQ. The CDR3, as DNA: TGCGCCAGCAGCTTGGAGGGGACGGGAAACACCATATATTTT. Translated: CASSLEGTGNTIYF.

This chain joins TRBV6-2 or TRBV6-3 and TRBJ2-5; D is uncertain. The CDR3 loop spans 14 amino acids. Germline values: CDR1 MNHEY, CDR2 SVGEGT. Between the trimmed V and J ends, which lost 5 bases and 5 bases, there was a span of 15 bases. The CDR3 region is CASSTSLGLETQYF. DNA of the CDR3: TGTGCCAGCAGTACCAGTCTAGGGCTGGAGACCCAGTACTTC.

This clonotype showed up many times. The V call is TRBV7-9, the J call TRBJ2-3; a possible D gene is TRBD2 (7 bases). V was cut by 10 bases and J by 3 bases, with 14 bases left in between. Germline assignment: CDR1 SEHNR and CDR2 FQNEAQ (reference sequence). CDR3 length: 13 residues. The CDR3 bases are TGTGCCACCCTGAGGGGGGGAACAGATACGCAGTATTTT. Translation gives CATLRGGTDTQYF. Drawing the rest from reference TRBV7-9 and TRBJ2-3, the complete variable domain is DTGVSQNPRHKITKRGQNVTFRCDPISEHNRLYWYRQTLGQGPEFLTYFQNEAQLEKSRLLSDRFSAERPKGSFSTLEIQRTEQGDSAMYLCATLRGGTDTQYFGPGTRLTVL.

This clonotype appeared many times. The chain employs TRBV12-3 or TRBV12-4 and TRBJ1-1, with D unresolved. The CDR3 is made up of 12 amino acids. V was trimmed by 6 bases and J by 1 base, leaving 6 bases between them. CDR3 in DNA: TGTGCCAGCAGCCTTTCGAACACTGAAGCTTTCTTT. It yields the protein CASSLSNTEAFF.

This clonotype was seen only a few times. The chain employs TRBV10-3 and TRBJ2-5; weak D call: TRBD2 (6 bases). The CDR3 is 15 residues long. Trimming pared 3 bases from V and 2 bases from J, leaving 13 bases between. Germline CDR1 and CDR2: ENHRY and SYGVKD. This CDR3 is CAISDIGGKQETQYF. CDR3 nucleotide sequence: TGTGCCATCAGTGACATTGGCGGGAAACAAGAGACCCAGTACTTC.

This clonotype was observed at least ten times. The chain joins TRBV6-2 or TRBV6-3 to TRBJ2-1, with 7 bases matching TRBD2. With V trimmed by 6 bases and J by 8 bases, 7 bases remained unmatched. Germline V gene lookup returns CDR1 MNHEY and CDR2 SVGEGT. The CDR3 spans 13 residues. The CDR3 region is CASRQTSSDEQFF. CDR3 DNA sequence: TGTGCCAGCAGACAGACTAGCTCGGATGAGCAGTTCTTC.

This clonotype was seen repeatedly, ten times or more. This chain uses TRBV12-3 or TRBV12-4 with TRBJ1-5; 7 bases are shared with TRBD1. Trimming cost V 1 base and J 5 bases; bases outside gene matches: 5. The CDR3 extends over 15 amino acids. The CDR3 spells CASSLGGGKDQPQHF. The CDR3 DNA follows: TGTGCCAGCAGTTTAGGAGGGGGCAAGGATCAGCCCCAGCATTTT.

This clonotype was found a few times. The chain has TRBV9 and TRBJ2-1, with TRBD1 matching over 9 bases. The V segment lost 1 base and the J segment 8 bases; nucleotides outside the gene matches: 7. CDR3 size: 15 residues. CDR1 SGDLS and CDR2 YYNGEE come from the germline V gene. CDR3 coding DNA: TGTGCCAGCAGCGTATCGGGACAGGGAATGGATGAGCAGTTCTTC. Translating it yields CASSVSGQGMDEQFF. The complete variable domain, with remaining parts taken from reference TRBV9 and TRBJ2-1, reads DSGVTQTPKHLITATGQRVTLRCSPRSGDLSVYWYQQSLDQGLQFLIQYYNGEERAKGNILERFSAQQFPDLHSELNLSSLELGDSALYFCASSVSGQGMDEQFFGPGTRLTVL.

The chain recombines TRBV9 with TRBJ2-2, with TRBD1 matching 7 bases. The germline CDR1 and CDR2 sequences are SGDLS and YYNGEE. Germline trimming cut 3 bases from V and 7 bases from J; bases unmatched to any gene: 9. CDR3 length: 15 residues. The CDR3 spells CASSARGGSGGELFF. The CDR3 nucleotides are TGTGCCAGCAGCGCCCGAGGGGGCTCGGGCGGGGAGCTGTTTTTT.

This clonotype was seen repeatedly, ten times or more. The chain employs TRBV11-3 and TRBJ2-5, with TRBD2 matching 11 bases. This CDR3 contains 15 residues. CDR1 is SGHNT, CDR2 YENEEA, per germline. The V and J ends lost 1 base and 3 bases, in that order; junction bases with no gene match: 1. In DNA, the CDR3 is TGTGCCAGCAGCTTAGGGGGACTAGCGGAAGAGACCCAGTACTTC. It translates to CASSLGGLAEETQYF.

This clonotype showed up many times. The chain carries TRBV29-1 and TRBJ1-4; weak D call: TRBD1 (5 bases). The ends were cut back, 6 bases at V and 4 bases at J, with 15 bases in the middle. The CDR3 length is 14 residues. Germline V gene lookup returns CDR1 SQVTM and CDR2 ANQGSEA. The CDR3 sequence: CSVSTGRRNEKLFF. The CDR3 coding sequence is TGCAGCGTATCCACAGGTCGTCGTAATGAAAAACTGTTTTTT.

This clonotype was seen repeatedly, ten times or more. This chain uses TRBV5-1 with TRBJ2-3, with TRBD1 matching 9 bases. The CDR3 is 15 amino acids. V shed 4 bases and J 5 bases; nucleotides not matched to a gene: 8. Germline V gene data show CDR1 as SGHRS and CDR2 as YFSETQ. CDR3 bases: TGCGCCAGCAGCGCGTTACAGGGGGCAAGAGATACGCAGTATTTT. It yields the protein CASSALQGARDTQYF.

V gene TRBV28 combines with J gene TRBJ2-5, with D uncertain. This CDR3 region has 16 residues. Trimming took 6 bases from V and 2 from J, leaving 19 bases between them. Per the germline V gene, CDR1 is MDHEN and CDR2 is SYDVKM. CDR3 DNA sequence: TGTGCCAGCAGGGGCCACTACGTGGAGAAACAAGAGACCCAGTACTTC. This codes for CASRGHYVEKQETQYF.

This clonotype was recorded at least ten times. This chain joins TRBV4-1 and TRBJ1-5, with D hard to call. The germline V gene encodes CDR1 MGHRA and CDR2 YSYEKL. V was shortened by 6 bases and J by 0 bases, with 12 bases between the two germline ends. The CDR3 is 15 amino acids. The CDR3 reads CASSMEKNSNQPQHF. The CDR3 region has the DNA TGCGCCAGCAGTATGGAGAAGAATAGCAATCAGCCCCAGCATTTT.

In its sample, this clonotype was seen many times. This sequence joins TRBV20-1 and TRBJ2-2; 9 nucleotides line up with TRBD1. CDR1 DFQATT and CDR2 SNEGSKA come from the germline V gene (reference sequence). With 5 bases clipped from V and 4 bases from J, the junction kept 5 bases outside the gene matches. The CDR3 is made up of 14 amino acids. This chain's CDR3 is CSALGQGTTGELFF. In nucleotides, the CDR3 is TGCAGTGCTTTGGGACAGGGAACCACCGGGGAGCTGTTTTTT.

This clonotype was observed at least ten times. Here the CDR3 DNA reads TGTGCCAGCAGCGTAGCCCCGGGGGGCGGCTACAATGAGCAGTTCTTC. Protein: CASSVAPGGGYNEQFF. The chain uses TRBV9 and TRBJ2-1, with a weak D call TRBD2 (7 bases). Trimming cost V 0 bases and J 3 bases, with 13 bases left between them. The CDR3 has 16 residues. Germline-derived CDR1 and CDR2 are SGDLS and YYNGEE.

This clonotype was recorded a few times. The gene calls are TRBV7-9 and TRBJ2-5; D call uncertain. CDR1 SEHNR and CDR2 FQNEAQ come from the germline V gene (reference sequence). The CDR3 sequence is 12 residues long. Trimming took off 6 bases at V and 5 bases at J, with 10 bases between the two ends. The DNA for the CDR3 is TGTGCCAGCAGTTCCGGACGGGAGACCCAGTACTTC. Translated, it gives CASSSGRETQYF.

This clonotype has more than one count but fewer than ten. The chain recombines TRBV2 with TRBJ2-4; D might be TRBD2 (5 bases). Germline V gene sequence: CDR1 SNHLY, CDR2 FYNNEI. The CDR3 runs 15 residues. The V gene lost 1 base and the J gene lost 7 bases, with 14 bases spanning the gap. This CDR3 reads CASSEERVIGNIQYF. In nucleotides, the CDR3 is TGTGCCAGCAGTGAAGAGAGGGTGATTGGGAACATTCAGTACTTC.

This clonotype has a single count. V and J are TRBV2 and TRBJ2-3; D unresolved. The CDR3 spans 11 residues. Deletions cut 5 bases from V and 2 bases from J, with 2 bases between. From germline, CDR1 is SNHLY and CDR2 FYNNEI. CDR3 coding DNA: TGTGCCAGCAGTAACACAGATACGCAGTATTTT. Its translation is CASSNTDTQYF.

This chain joins TRBV24-1 and TRBJ2-1, with 14 nucleotides matching TRBD2. Germline CDR1 is KGHDR and CDR2 is SFDVKD. The CDR3 is 14 amino acids. J lost 12 bases, V lost 5 bases, and 5 bases had no gene match. The CDR3 region is CATSVGLAGVSQFF. CDR3 DNA sequence: TGTGCCACCAGTGTGGGACTAGCGGGAGTCTCGCAGTTCTTC.

This clonotype was seen at least ten times. The chain carries TRBV5-5 and TRBJ2-3; no definite D call. The V end lost 7 bases, the J end lost 6 bases, and 9 bases lay between the germline ends. CDR1 is SGHKS and CDR2 is YYEKEE in the germline V gene (reference sequence). The CDR3 consists of 11 residues. The CDR3: CASLYHDTQYF. The DNA of the CDR3 is TGTGCCAGCCTGTACCACGATACGCAGTATTTT.

This clonotype was recorded at least ten times. This chain links TRBV27 with TRBJ2-2; 9 bases match TRBD2. J gave up 4 bases and V 3 bases, and 3 bases lay outside the gene matches. The CDR3 covers 15 residues. The germline gives CDR1 MNHEY, CDR2 SMNVEV (reference sequence). As DNA, the CDR3 is TGTGCCAGCAGTTTTAGCGGGAGAGGCACCGGGGAGCTGTTTTTT. Residues: CASSFSGRGTGELFF.

This clonotype has more than one count but fewer than ten. V and J are TRBV29-1 and TRBJ2-7; D ambiguous. Per germline, CDR1 SQVTM and CDR2 ANQGSEA. Trimming shortened V by 3 bases and J by 3 bases, and 6 bases separated the two germline ends. CDR3 length: 11 amino acids. The CDR3 spells CSVEVNYEQYF. The CDR3 DNA reads as TGCAGCGTTGAGGTCAACTACGAGCAGTACTTC.

This clonotype was counted many times. This chain joins TRBV9 and TRBJ2-1; D not certain. V was trimmed by 0 bases and J by 6 bases, leaving 13 bases between them. Germline V lookup: CDR1 SGDLS, CDR2 YYNGEE. The CDR3 consists of 15 residues. The DNA of the CDR3 is TGTGCCAGCAGCGTAGATCCTCAAGGCTTCAATGAGCAGTTCTTC. Its translation is CASSVDPQGFNEQFF.

This clonotype was recorded at least ten times. This chain uses TRBV15 with TRBJ2-3; 7 bases fit TRBD1. V lost 5 bases, J lost 3 bases, and 5 bases stayed unmatched. The CDR3 length is 14 residues. The germline V gene encodes CDR1 LNHNV and CDR2 YYDKDF (reference sequence). Written as DNA, the CDR3 is TGTGCCACCAGCGACCCACAGGGGACAGATACGCAGTATTTT. This encodes CATSDPQGTDTQYF.

This clonotype was found many times. The V call is TRBV7-2, the J call TRBJ2-1; 7 bases map to TRBD2. V dropped 3 bases and J dropped 8; count of bases not matched to a gene: 7. Germline V gives CDR1 SGHTA, CDR2 FQGNSA. The CDR3 totals 14 residues. CDR3 region: CASSLGRGRDEQFF. CDR3 DNA sequence: TGTGCCAGCAGCTTGGGTCGTGGGAGGGATGAGCAGTTCTTC.

This clonotype was seen only a few times. The V gene is TRBV7-2, the J gene TRBJ2-7, with D perhaps matching TRBD1 (5 bases). V lost 2 bases and J lost 2, with 10 bases in between. Germline CDR1 SGHTA, CDR2 FQGNSA. CDR3 length: 14 amino acids. The CDR3 loop reads CASSLNARAYEQYF. The CDR3 DNA reads TGTGCCAGCAGCTTAAACGCCAGGGCCTACGAGCAGTACTTC.

This clonotype was detected ten times or more. The rearrangement joins TRBV12-3 or TRBV12-4 to TRBJ2-2; TRBD2 aligns across 7 bases. V was clipped by 5 bases and J by 6 bases; unmatched bases: 6. The CDR3 runs 14 residues. This CDR3 reads CASSPRTSAGELFF. The CDR3 DNA sequence: TGTGCCAGCAGTCCCAGGACTAGTGCCGGGGAGCTGTTTTTT.